Listed here are 26 T cell receptor beta chains from one sample, sequenced in a study of T cell clonotyping in hematopoietic cell transplantation. Generated by immunoSEQ multiplex PCR, the TCRdb table keeps only in-frame clones and is missing some. The sample lists approximately 6,100 clones; approximately 29% were seen once. The specimen comprised peripheral blood mononuclear cells, sampled 30 days after allogeneic stem cell transplant. The receptors stem from a female patient between 50 and 60 years old who had an allogeneic stem cell transplant from an unrelated donor, so the T cells may come from the graft donor. Some clones in this sample may be carry-over from other donors' samples.

The chain links TRBV6-5 to TRBJ1-5; D gene ambiguous. Trimming pared 2 bases from V and 7 bases from J, leaving 12 bases between. Per germline, CDR1 MNHEY and CDR2 SVGAGI. There are 14 residues in the CDR3. The CDR3 region is CASSYGPAGQPQHF. The CDR3 DNA is TGTGCCAGCAGTTACGGACCAGCCGGACAGCCCCAGCATTTT.

The table lists this clone with a few counts. The rearrangement links TRBV7-6 to TRBJ1-6; D unresolved. Trimming stripped 5 bases from V and 7 bases from J, with 18 bases between. This CDR3 has 16 amino acids. The germline V gene encodes CDR1 SGHVS and CDR2 FNYEAQ. CDR3 nucleotides: TGTGCCAGCAGCCTATTGAAAGCGGGCCCAAATTCACCCCTCCACTTT. Translation gives CASSLLKAGPNSPLHF.

This clone was seen more than once but under ten times. The J gene is TRBJ2-1, the V gene TRBV28; no reliable D call. This CDR3 contains 11 residues. V gave up 3 bases and J gave up 8 bases, with 5 bases separating them. Germline lookup yields CDR1 MDHEN and CDR2 SYDVKM. Here the CDR3 reads CASSLVHEQFF. CDR3 coding DNA: TGTGCCAGCAGTTTGGTTCATGAGCAGTTCTTC. Variable domain in full (rest from reference TRBV28 and TRBJ2-1): DVKVTQSSRYLVKRTGEKVFLECVQDMDHENMFWYRQDPGLGLRLIYFSYDVKMKEKGDIPEGYSVSREKKERFSLILESASTNQTSMYLCASSLVHEQFFGPGTRLTVL.

This clone appeared a few times. V and J are TRBV19 and TRBJ2-7, with 7 bases aligning to TRBD1. J lost 6 bases, V lost 6 bases, and 2 bases had no gene match. Germline V gives CDR1 LNHDA, CDR2 SQIVND (reference sequence). This CDR3 has 11 amino acids. The CDR3 here is CASSPGGEQYF. CDR3 DNA sequence: TGTGCCAGTAGCCCAGGGGGCGAGCAGTACTTC.

This clone turned up a few times. J is TRBJ2-7 and V is TRBV5-6; no clear D. Trimming took 2 bases from V and 2 from J, leaving 11 bases between them. The CDR3 runs 14 residues. From germline, CDR1 is SGHDT and CDR2 YYEEEE. The CDR3 region has the DNA TGTGCCAGCAGCTTTGAACAGACCCCCTACGAGCAGTACTTC. Translating gives CASSFEQTPYEQYF.

This clone came up a few times. The V call is TRBV4-2, the J call TRBJ2-5; possible D gene TRBD1, 6 bases. The last part of the DNA fits TRBJ2-7 better; the J call may be wrong. Per the germline V gene, CDR1 is LGHNA and CDR2 is YNFKEQ. The length of the CDR3 is 14 residues. CDR3: CASSQGTVTYEQYF. CDR3 DNA sequence: TGTGCCAGCAGCCAAGGGACAGTCACCTACGAGCAGTACTTC.

The J gene is TRBJ2-7, the V gene TRBV5-1, with D perhaps TRBD1 (6 bases). Trimming removed 7 bases from V and 1 base from J, with 9 bases in between. The CDR3 loop spans 12 amino acids. Germline V gene sequence: CDR1 SGHRS, CDR2 YFSETQ. For the CDR3, the DNA is TGCGCCAGCCGGGACACTTCCTACGAGCAGTACTTC. Residues: CASRDTSYEQYF. Using reference TRBV5-1 and TRBJ2-7 for the parts outside the CDR3, the full variable domain is KAGVTQTPRYLIKTRGQQVTLSCSPISGHRSVSWYQQTPGQGLQFLFEYFSETQRNKGNFPGRFSGRQFSNSRSEMNVSTLELGDSALYLCASRDTSYEQYFGPGTRLTVT.

V and J are TRBV30 and TRBJ1-2; 7 bases agree with TRBD1. With V trimmed by 7 bases and J by 4 bases, 6 bases remained unmatched. The CDR3 has 12 amino acids. CDR1 is GTSNPN, CDR2 SVGIG, per germline (reference sequence). CDR3 protein: CALAGTAYGYTF. The CDR3 DNA reads as TGTGCCTTGGCCGGGACAGCCTATGGCTACACCTTC. The full variable domain, completed using reference TRBV30 and TRBJ1-2, is SQTIHQWPATLVQPVGSPLSLECTVEGTSNPNLYWYRQAAGRGLQLLFYSVGIGQISSEVPQNLSASRPQDRQFILSSKKLLLSDSGFYLCALAGTAYGYTFGSGTRLTVV.

This clone has more than one count but fewer than ten. The chain carries TRBV6-9 and TRBJ1-4, with a possible D match to TRBD1 (5 bases). The CDR3 covers 15 residues. Trimming stripped 2 bases from V and 4 bases from J, with 11 bases between. The germline V gene has CDR1 MNHGY and CDR2 SVAAGI. CDR3 coding DNA: TGTGCCAGCAGTTATGGGAACAGGCGTAATGAAAAACTGTTTTTT. Protein sequence: CASSYGNRRNEKLFF.

This clone was seen more than once but under ten times. The chain combines TRBV30 with TRBJ1-2, with 8 bases identical to TRBD1. J gave up 8 bases and V 5 bases, and 13 bases lay outside the gene matches. The germline V gene has CDR1 GTSNPN and CDR2 SVGIG (reference sequence). The length of the CDR3 is 14 residues. The CDR3 sequence: CAWVLDRGVRGYTF. The CDR3 DNA reads as TGTGCCTGGGTTCTTGACAGGGGAGTAAGAGGCTACACCTTC.

This chain links TRBV30 with TRBJ2-5; D unclear. The CDR3 covers 13 residues. The V gene lost 2 bases and the J gene lost 1 base, with 8 bases spanning the gap. The V gene's germline CDR1 is GTSNPN and CDR2 SVGIG (reference sequence). This chain's CDR3 is CAWSRLLQETQYF. CDR3 in DNA: TGTGCCTGGAGTAGGCTCCTCCAAGAGACCCAGTACTTC.

The rearrangement links TRBV25-1 to TRBJ2-5; no definite D call. The CDR3 loop spans 12 amino acids. The germline gives CDR1 MGHDK, CDR2 SYGVNS. V was cut by 4 bases and J by 4 bases, with 7 bases left in between. Here the CDR3 DNA reads TGTGCCAGCAGTGTGTACGGAGAGACCCAGTACTTC. Translation: CASSVYGETQYF.

This clone is a singleton in its sample. The V and J genes are TRBV6-6 and TRBJ1-2; D gene ambiguous. CDR3 size: 15 residues. V was cut by 0 bases and J by 8 bases, with 16 bases left in between. The V gene's germline CDR1 is MNHNY and CDR2 SVGAGI (reference sequence). CDR3 DNA: TGTGCCAGCAGTTACTCGATCGGAGGTCGGATAGGCTACACCTTC. It is translated as CASSYSIGGRIGYTF.

The chain uses TRBV30 and TRBJ2-3; D is unresolved. The germline gives CDR1 GTSNPN, CDR2 SVGIG (reference sequence). The CDR3 totals 14 residues. Trimming pared 5 bases from V and 4 bases from J, leaving 16 bases between. CDR3 region: CAWGVGGESDTQYF. The CDR3 coding sequence is TGTGCCTGGGGGGTTGGCGGAGAGTCAGATACGCAGTATTTT.

The chain has TRBV30 and TRBJ1-2; D ambiguous. Trimming stripped 0 bases from V and 8 bases from J, with 16 bases between. This CDR3 contains 14 residues. The V gene's germline CDR1 is GTSNPN and CDR2 SVGIG (reference sequence). CDR3 residues: CAWSVMAGSGGYTF. CDR3 coding DNA: TGTGCCTGGAGTGTAATGGCCGGTTCGGGAGGCTACACCTTC.

This sequence joins TRBV6-1 and TRBJ2-7, with 10 bases that match TRBD2. Losses at the gene ends were 7 bases for V and 1 base for J; bases not matched to a gene: 7. Germline V gene data show CDR1 as MNHNS and CDR2 as SASEGT. This CDR3 is 15 amino acids long. The CDR3 loop is CASMGTSGASYEQYF. CDR3 bases: TGTGCCAGCATGGGTACTAGCGGGGCTTCCTACGAGCAGTACTTC.

The V call is TRBV13, the J call TRBJ1-5, with TRBD1 as a possible D gene (5 bases). V was shortened by 3 bases and J by 3 bases, with 9 bases between the two germline ends. The CDR3 consists of 14 residues. Per germline, CDR1 PRHDT and CDR2 FYEKMQ (reference sequence). As DNA, the CDR3 is TGTGCCAGCAGCTTCCGGGGGGACAATCAGCCCCAGCATTTT. Amino acid sequence: CASSFRGDNQPQHF. Drawing the rest from reference TRBV13 and TRBJ1-5, the complete variable domain is AAGVIQSPRHLIKEKRETATLKCYPIPRHDTVYWYQQGPGQDPQFLISFYEKMQSDKGSIPDRFSAQQFSDYHSELNMSSLELGDSALYFCASSFRGDNQPQHFGDGTRLSIL.

Only a few counts were recorded for this clone. The chain carries TRBV4-1 and TRBJ1-2; D gene uncertain. The CDR3 runs to 15 residues. Germline V gives CDR1 MGHRA, CDR2 YSYEKL. V was shortened by 0 bases and J by 3 bases, with 11 bases between the two germline ends. CDR3: CASSQDVSSYYGYTF. In nucleotides, the CDR3 is TGCGCCAGCAGCCAAGATGTTTCGAGTTACTATGGCTACACCTTC.

This clone was picked up a small number of times. This sequence joins TRBV30 and TRBJ1-1; D gene uncertain. Germline values: CDR1 GTSNPN, CDR2 SVGIG (reference sequence). Between the trimmed V and J ends, which lost 0 bases and 0 bases, there was a span of 5 bases. This CDR3 is 13 amino acids long. The CDR3 nucleotides are TGTGCCTGGAGTGTCGGCCTGAACACTGAAGCTTTCTTT. This gives the protein CAWSVGLNTEAFF.

This clone was seen only a few times. CDR3 in amino acids: CASRTGLWYGYTF. DNA of the CDR3: TGTGCCAGCAGGACAGGACTTTGGTATGGCTACACCTTC. The chain combines TRBV6-1 with TRBJ1-2, with a weak D call TRBD1 (6 bases). Per germline, CDR1 MNHNS and CDR2 SASEGT. This CDR3 is 13 amino acids long. The V end was cut by 6 bases, the J end by 5 bases, with 13 bases between.

V is TRBV25-1 and J is TRBJ1-2; TRBD1 aligns across 7 bases. Germline CDR1 is MGHDK and CDR2 is SYGVNS. Trimming removed 4 bases from V and 8 bases from J; junction bases left unmatched: 7. The CDR3 is made up of 13 amino acids. CDR3 residues: CASSGSGGGGYTF. CDR3 sequence (DNA): TGTGCCAGCAGTGGCTCAGGGGGGGGCGGCTACACCTTC.

This clone has only a few counts. This chain links TRBV20-1 with TRBJ2-1; tentative D call: TRBD2 (7 bases). Germline assignment: CDR1 DFQATT and CDR2 SNEGSKA (reference sequence). The CDR3 is made up of 11 amino acids. The ends were cut back, 8 bases at V and 5 bases at J, with 10 bases in the middle. The CDR3 sequence is CSLGGDNEQFF. For the CDR3, the DNA is TGCAGTCTAGGGGGGGACAATGAGCAGTTCTTC.

This clone was recorded a few times. The rearrangement uses TRBV30 and TRBJ1-2; maybe TRBD1 (5 bases). Germline V gene data show CDR1 as GTSNPN and CDR2 as SVGIG (reference sequence). The CDR3 has 14 residues. V lost 2 bases and J 3 bases, leaving 13 bases between the germline ends. The CDR3 nucleotides read TGTGCCTGGAGTTATGGGGGGGTACACTATGGCTACACCTTC. Translation gives CAWSYGGVHYGYTF.

The chain links TRBV29-1 to TRBJ2-3, with TRBD1 as a possible D gene (5 bases). With 3 bases removed from V and 3 bases from J, the gap between germline ends came to 16 bases. This CDR3 contains 15 residues. CDR1 is SQVTM and CDR2 is ANQGSEA in the germline V gene. The DNA for the CDR3 is TGCAGCGTTGATTTTTGGGCAGGGATAACAGATACGCAGTATTTT. Translating gives CSVDFWAGITDTQYF.

On this clone itself: The same CDR3 also results from other DNA sequences found in this sample. The chain links TRBV7-9 to TRBJ1-6; D not certain. This CDR3 is 19 amino acids long. Germline V gene lookup returns CDR1 SEHNR and CDR2 FQNEAQ (reference sequence). Deletions cut 0 bases from V and 1 base from J, with 16 bases between. The DNA of the CDR3 is TGTGCCAGCAGCTTAGCAAGTCAGGTATCATTGTCCTATAATTCACCCCTCCACTTT. This sequence encodes CASSLASQVSLSYNSPLHF. Full variable domain (outside the CDR3, taken from reference TRBV7-9 and TRBJ1-6): DTGVSQNPRHKITKRGQNVTFRCDPISEHNRLYWYRQTLGQGPEFLTYFQNEAQLEKSRLLSDRFSAERPKGSFSTLEIQRTEQGDSAMYLCASSLASQVSLSYNSPLHFGNGTRLTVT.

The V gene is TRBV6-5, the J gene TRBJ1-2; 7 nucleotides match TRBD1. The CDR3 is 12 amino acids. The junction had 4 bases not matched to a gene; V was cut back by 8 bases and J by 4 bases. CDR1 MNHEY and CDR2 SVGAGI come from the germline V gene. The CDR3 nucleotides read TGTGCCAGCCGGGACAGCCTCTATGGCTACACCTTC. It specifies CASRDSLYGYTF.